These 3 T cell receptor beta chains originate from one sample sequenced in a study of CD8 T cells in ankylosing spondylitis. TCRdb reanalysed the 5' RACE reads using MiXCR and keeps one entry per CDR3 protein. The sample has 200,000 to 250,000 distinct CDR3 sequences, around a tenth seen once. Specimen: blood, either unsorted or a sorted T cell fraction (not recorded which). These receptors were collected from a male donor with ankylosing spondylitis or in good health (not recorded which).

There are a few counts of this clonotype. The chain links TRBV20-1 to TRBJ2-3; TRBD2 agrees at 15 bases. The CDR3 length is 16 residues. After removal of 5 bases from V and 6 bases from J, the junction contained 9 bases not matched to a gene. Per germline, CDR1 DFQATT and CDR2 SNEGSKA (reference sequence). DNA of the CDR3: TGCAGTGCTTTTTGGACTAGCGGGAGGGTAAAGGATACGCAGTATTTT. The encoded protein is CSAFWTSGRVKDTQYF.

This clonotype was picked up many times. V and J are TRBV18 and TRBJ2-1; possible D gene TRBD2, 5 bases. The CDR3 is made up of 15 amino acids. Germline V gives CDR1 KGHSH, CDR2 LQKENI. The V end lost 2 bases, the J end lost 0 bases, and 8 bases lay between the germline ends. CDR3 loop: CASSPLGSSYNEQFF. As DNA, the CDR3 is TGTGCCAGCTCACCATTGGGGAGCTCCTACAATGAGCAGTTCTTC.

V usage is TRBV20-1 and J usage is TRBJ2-3, with 10 bases lining up with TRBD2. After removal of 1 base from V and 2 bases from J, the junction contained 15 bases not matched to a gene. The CDR3 runs to 19 residues. Germline V CDR1 and CDR2: DFQATT, SNEGSKA (reference sequence). The CDR3 bases are TGCAGTGCTAGAGGTGTCCTAGCGGGAGTTCTGGTTGTCACAGATACGCAGTATTTT. Protein: CSARGVLAGVLVVTDTQYF.